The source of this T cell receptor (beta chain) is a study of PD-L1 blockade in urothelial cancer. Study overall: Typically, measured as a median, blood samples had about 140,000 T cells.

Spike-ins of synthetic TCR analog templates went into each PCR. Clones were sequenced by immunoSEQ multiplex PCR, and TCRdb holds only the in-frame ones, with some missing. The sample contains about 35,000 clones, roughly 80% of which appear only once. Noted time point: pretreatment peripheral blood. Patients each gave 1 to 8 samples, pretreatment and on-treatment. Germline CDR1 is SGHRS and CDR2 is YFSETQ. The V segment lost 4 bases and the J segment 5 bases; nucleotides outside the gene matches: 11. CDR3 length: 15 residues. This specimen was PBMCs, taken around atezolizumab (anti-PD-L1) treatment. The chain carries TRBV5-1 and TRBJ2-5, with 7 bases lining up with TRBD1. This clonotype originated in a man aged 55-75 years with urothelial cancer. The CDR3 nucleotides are TGCGCCAGCAGCCAGGGACAGAACGTCGGCGAGACCCAGTACTTC. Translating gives CASSQGQNVGETQYF.